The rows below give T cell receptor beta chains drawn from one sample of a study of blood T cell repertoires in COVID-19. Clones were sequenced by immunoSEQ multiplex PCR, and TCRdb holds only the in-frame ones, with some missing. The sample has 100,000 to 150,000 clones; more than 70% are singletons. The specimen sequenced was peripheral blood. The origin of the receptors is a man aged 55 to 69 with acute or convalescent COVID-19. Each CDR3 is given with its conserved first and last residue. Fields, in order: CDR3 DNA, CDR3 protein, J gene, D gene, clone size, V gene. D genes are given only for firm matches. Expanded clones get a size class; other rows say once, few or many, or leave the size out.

CDR3 DNA: TGCGCCAGCAGCCAAGGTGTAGCGGGACACTACAATGAGCAGTTCTTC
CDR3 protein: CASSQGVAGHYNEQFF
J gene: TRBJ2-1
D gene: TRBD2
clone size: NA
V gene: TRBV4-1

CDR3 DNA: TGTGCCAGCAGTGAAATACTGAACTCTGGAAACACCATATATTTT
CDR3 protein: CASSEILNSGNTIYF
J gene: TRBJ1-3
D gene: NA
clone size: NA
V gene: TRBV2

CDR3 DNA: TGCAGCGTTGGCGATCAGGTATATTCACCCCTCCACTTT
CDR3 protein: CSVGDQVYSPLHF
J gene: TRBJ1-6
D gene: NA
clone size: NA
V gene: TRBV29-1

CDR3 DNA: TGTGCCAGCAGCCTGACTGATAGGGGGCATCAGCCCCAGCATTTT
CDR3 protein: CASSLTDRGHQPQHF
J gene: TRBJ1-5
D gene: TRBD1
clone size: NA
V gene: TRBV3-1/TRBV3-2

CDR3 DNA: TGTGCCAGCTCACCACCGACAGGACATATGAACACTGAAGCTTTCTTT
CDR3 protein: CASSPPTGHMNTEAFF
J gene: TRBJ1-1
D gene: NA
clone size: NA
V gene: TRBV18

CDR3 DNA: TGCGCCAGCAGCCTATCAAACTTGGAGACCCAGTACTTC
CDR3 protein: CASSLSNLETQYF
J gene: TRBJ2-5
D gene: NA
clone size: NA
V gene: TRBV5-1

CDR3 DNA: TGTGCCAGTAGTATCCAGGGGGGAAATGAAAAACTGTTTTTT
CDR3 protein: CASSIQGGNEKLFF
J gene: TRBJ1-4
D gene: TRBD1
clone size: NA
V gene: TRBV19

CDR3 DNA: TGTGCCTGGAAAGGACGGGGAGATCAGCCCCAGCATTTT
CDR3 protein: CAWKGRGDQPQHF
J gene: TRBJ1-5
D gene: NA
clone size: NA
V gene: TRBV30

CDR3 DNA: TGTGCCAGCAGTTACTACCCTGGCGGGGAACGGGGCGAGCAGTACTTC
CDR3 protein: CASSYYPGGERGEQYF
J gene: TRBJ2-7
D gene: NA
clone size: NA
V gene: TRBV6-2/TRBV6-3

CDR3 DNA: TGTGCCAGCTCACCACCGACAGGGGATCCCGGGGAGCTGTTTTTT
CDR3 protein: CASSPPTGDPGELFF
J gene: TRBJ2-2
D gene: TRBD1
clone size: NA
V gene: TRBV18

CDR3 DNA: TGTACCAGCAGCTTAGGGGCAACGGGGACTGAAGCTTTCTTT
CDR3 protein: CTSSLGATGTEAFF
J gene: TRBJ1-1
D gene: NA
clone size: NA
V gene: TRBV7-9

CDR3 DNA: TGTGCCAGCAGCTTTGGGACTAGCGGACTTGTAGAATATGAGCAGTTCTTC
CDR3 protein: CASSFGTSGLVEYEQFF
J gene: TRBJ2-1
D gene: TRBD2
clone size: NA
V gene: TRBV5-6

CDR3 DNA: TGTGCCAGCGAGCGGGACCCCGCAAACGAACAGTACTTC
CDR3 protein: CASERDPANEQYF
J gene: TRBJ2-7
D gene: TRBD2
clone size: NA
V gene: TRBV6-5

CDR3 DNA: TGTGCCAGCAGCTTGGCCAGAGCGGACGAGCAGTACTTC
CDR3 protein: CASSLARADEQYF
J gene: TRBJ2-7
D gene: NA
clone size: NA
V gene: TRBV7-3

CDR3 DNA: TGTGCCAGCAGCCCCAGGGATAGTCACACTGAAGCTTTCTTT
CDR3 protein: CASSPRDSHTEAFF
J gene: TRBJ1-1
D gene: NA
clone size: once
V gene: TRBV7-8

CDR3 DNA: TGTGCCAGCAACGACAGGGTTCAGCCCCAGCATTTT
CDR3 protein: CASNDRVQPQHF
J gene: TRBJ1-5
D gene: TRBD1
clone size: NA
V gene: TRBV5-8

CDR3 DNA: TGTGCCAGCAGCCCAGACAGTTCCTACGAGCAGTACTTC
CDR3 protein: CASSPDSSYEQYF
J gene: TRBJ2-7
D gene: NA
clone size: NA
V gene: TRBV7-9

CDR3 DNA: TGCGCCAGCAGCTTGGAAGCAGGGTCCAATCAGCCCCAGCATTTT
CDR3 protein: CASSLEAGSNQPQHF
J gene: TRBJ1-5
D gene: NA
clone size: NA
V gene: TRBV5-1

CDR3 DNA: TGTGCCAGCAGGCAAACCCTACAGACGGCGAATGAAAAACTGTTTTTT
CDR3 protein: CASRQTLQTANEKLFF
J gene: TRBJ1-4
D gene: NA
clone size: NA
V gene: TRBV2

CDR3 DNA: TGTGCCAGCAGCTTAGCGGGTCTAGCGGGAGTAAATGAGCAGTTCTTC
CDR3 protein: CASSLAGLAGVNEQFF
J gene: TRBJ2-1
D gene: TRBD2
clone size: NA
V gene: TRBV7-2

CDR3 DNA: TGTGCCAGCAGTGGGGCGAGCGGGGGTCTGAGCTCCTATAATTCACCCCTCCACTTT
CDR3 protein: CASSGASGGLSSYNSPLHF
J gene: TRBJ1-6
D gene: NA
clone size: NA
V gene: TRBV2

CDR3 DNA: TGTGCCAGCAGTTTAGTTGGGCAGGGTCAAGAGCAGTACTTC
CDR3 protein: CASSLVGQGQEQYF
J gene: TRBJ2-7
D gene: NA
clone size: NA
V gene: TRBV27

CDR3 DNA: TGTGCCAGCAGCCCTCTCAGGGGGAATCAGCCCCAGCATTTT
CDR3 protein: CASSPLRGNQPQHF
J gene: TRBJ1-5
D gene: TRBD1
clone size: NA
V gene: TRBV5-8

CDR3 DNA: TGTGCCAGCAGTGAATTGGCAACTAAGTACCAAGAGACCCAGTACTTC
CDR3 protein: CASSELATKYQETQYF
J gene: TRBJ2-5
D gene: NA
clone size: NA
V gene: TRBV6-1

CDR3 DNA: TGTGCCAGCAGTTACTCTGGGGGCGGCACAGATACGCAGTATTTT
CDR3 protein: CASSYSGGGTDTQYF
J gene: TRBJ2-3
D gene: NA
clone size: NA
V gene: TRBV6-5

CDR3 DNA: TGTGCCAGCAGCCAGGGGGTAGCCGGCAGTGGCTACACCTTC
CDR3 protein: CASSQGVAGSGYTF
J gene: TRBJ1-2
D gene: TRBD1
clone size: NA
V gene: TRBV7-3

CDR3 DNA: TGCAGCGCACGGACAGGGGGTTTCACTGAAGCTTTCTTT
CDR3 protein: CSARTGGFTEAFF
J gene: TRBJ1-1
D gene: TRBD1
clone size: NA
V gene: TRBV29-1

CDR3 DNA: TGTGCCAGCAGTGACCCTTGGGGGGGACCGAACACTGAAGCTTTCTTT
CDR3 protein: CASSDPWGGPNTEAFF
J gene: TRBJ1-1
D gene: NA
clone size: NA
V gene: TRBV6-1

CDR3 DNA: TGTGCCATCAGTGAAGGCGGAGTTGGGGCCAACGTCCTGACTTTC
CDR3 protein: CAISEGGVGANVLTF
J gene: TRBJ2-6
D gene: NA
clone size: NA
V gene: TRBV10-3

CDR3 DNA: TGTGCCAGTACCGTGAACACTGAAGCTTTCTTT
CDR3 protein: CASTVNTEAFF
J gene: TRBJ1-1
D gene: NA
clone size: NA
V gene: TRBV19

CDR3 DNA: TGCAGCGTTGAGGCAGGGGCGGTCGGGGAGCTGTTTTTT
CDR3 protein: CSVEAGAVGELFF
J gene: TRBJ2-2
D gene: NA
clone size: NA
V gene: TRBV29-1

CDR3 DNA: TGTGCCAGCAGCGACAAAGCGGGGGGCGGGGGAGATACGCAGTATTTT
CDR3 protein: CASSDKAGGGGDTQYF
J gene: TRBJ2-3
D gene: TRBD2
clone size: NA
V gene: TRBV7-2

CDR3 DNA: TGTGCCAGTAGTATTTCTAGCGGGGGGGCCATAGATACGCAGTATTTT
CDR3 protein: CASSISSGGAIDTQYF
J gene: TRBJ2-3
D gene: TRBD2
clone size: NA
V gene: TRBV19

CDR3 DNA: TGCAGTGCTGGGCCGGCAGATACGCAGTATTTT
CDR3 protein: CSAGPADTQYF
J gene: TRBJ2-3
D gene: NA
clone size: NA
V gene: TRBV20-1

CDR3 DNA: TGTGCCAGCAGCTTTAGCGGGGCGGGAGATACGCAGTATTTT
CDR3 protein: CASSFSGAGDTQYF
J gene: TRBJ2-3
D gene: TRBD2
clone size: NA
V gene: TRBV9

CDR3 DNA: TGTGCCAGCAGTCCGTGGGGACAGGACGAGCAGTACTTC
CDR3 protein: CASSPWGQDEQYF
J gene: TRBJ2-7
D gene: TRBD1
clone size: NA
V gene: TRBV27

CDR3 DNA: TGTGCCAGAACCACGCGGGACAGACTAGGCGAAAGGTACTTC
CDR3 protein: CARTTRDRLGERYF
J gene: TRBJ2-7
D gene: NA
clone size: NA
V gene: TRBV5-3

CDR3 DNA: TGTGCCACCAGCAGTATGGGAGGGGGTAACACTGAAGCTTTCTTT
CDR3 protein: CATSSMGGGNTEAFF
J gene: TRBJ1-1
D gene: NA
clone size: NA
V gene: TRBV15

CDR3 DNA: TGTGCCAGTAGTATCCAACCTATCGGACAGGGGCGAGATTATGAGCAGTACTTC
CDR3 protein: CASSIQPIGQGRDYEQYF
J gene: TRBJ2-7
D gene: TRBD1
clone size: NA
V gene: TRBV19

CDR3 DNA: TGTGCCAGCACCGAGCGACTAGCTTGGTACGAGCAGTACTTC
CDR3 protein: CASTERLAWYEQYF
J gene: TRBJ2-7
D gene: TRBD2
clone size: few
V gene: TRBV6-5

CDR3 DNA: TGTGCCATCAGTGAGTCGGACAGACTAGAGACCCAGTACTTC
CDR3 protein: CAISESDRLETQYF
J gene: TRBJ2-5
D gene: NA
clone size: NA
V gene: TRBV10-3

CDR3 DNA: TGTGCCAGCAGTCCGCGGACAGGGCACGAGCAGTACTTC
CDR3 protein: CASSPRTGHEQYF
J gene: TRBJ2-7
D gene: TRBD1
clone size: NA
V gene: TRBV28

CDR3 DNA: TGTGCCACCAGTGATGATGACTACTCCTACGAGCAGTACTTC
CDR3 protein: CATSDDDYSYEQYF
J gene: TRBJ2-7
D gene: NA
clone size: NA
V gene: TRBV24-1